These 18 T cell receptor beta chains were all obtained from the same sample, sequenced in a study of HIV-infected patients and healthy controls. The repertoire came from unfractionated whole blood and reflected all unsorted peripheral T cells. Reverse transcription used around 540 ng RNA and constant-region primers for alpha and beta. Separate chain-specific third strand synthesis with multiplexing indices produced the alpha and beta libraries. TCRdb re-called the 5' RACE reads with MiXCR, one entry per CDR3 protein. The table records about 15,000 distinct CDR3 sequences, approximately 7% of them present only once. Sequenced material: blood. Receptors originate from an adult in good health.

This clonotype appeared a single time. The rearrangement joins TRBV6-6 to TRBJ2-2; possible D gene TRBD1, 6 bases. Per germline, CDR1 MNHNY and CDR2 SVGAGI (reference sequence). Trimming left V 5 bases short and J 6 bases short, with 13 bases between. The CDR3 length is 14 residues. CDR3 nucleotide sequence: TGTGCCAGCAGTGCCACCGGGACACCCGGGGAGCTGTTTTTT. It encodes CASSATGTPGELFF.

By share, this clonotype counts as medium-sized. The chain recombines TRBV7-6 with TRBJ1-2; D not certain. CDR1 and CDR2 (germline): SGHVS, FNYEAQ. The ends were cut back, 1 base at V and 5 bases at J, with 17 bases in the middle. The CDR3 loop spans 16 amino acids. The chain's CDR3 is CASSLGPDGQSYGYTF. The DNA for the CDR3 is TGTGCCAGCAGCTTAGGTCCCGACGGCCAATCTTATGGCTACACCTTC.

This clonotype is medium-sized. The rearrangement joins TRBV20-1 to TRBJ2-3, with D unclear. Germline CDR1 DFQATT, CDR2 SNEGSKA (reference sequence). The CDR3 is 14 residues long. V lost 5 bases and J lost 2, with 14 bases in between. The DNA of the CDR3 is TGCAGTGCTCTGGGTCCGGAACCCACAGATACGCAGTATTTT. It codes for CSALGPEPTDTQYF.

This clonotype has ten or more counts. The chain uses TRBV12-3 or TRBV12-4 and TRBJ2-6; perhaps TRBD2 as D (7 bases). The ends were cut back, 3 bases at V and 4 bases at J, with 10 bases in the middle. The CDR3 is 15 residues long. CDR3 bases: TGTGCCAGCAGTTTTGGGGGGGCAGGGGCCAACGTCCTGACTTTC. Its protein is CASSFGGAGANVLTF.

This clonotype occurred many times. The gene calls are TRBV11-2 and TRBJ2-2; D assignment may be TRBD1 or TRBD2 (6 bases each). Germline loops: CDR1 SGHAT, CDR2 FQNNGV. The CDR3 runs to 16 residues. Trimming removed 4 bases from V and 3 bases from J, with 15 bases in between. DNA of the CDR3: TGTGCCAGCAGCTCGATCCGGGGGCCAGACACCGGGGAGCTGTTTTTT. Protein product: CASSSIRGPDTGELFF. Filled out from reference TRBV11-2 and TRBJ2-2, the complete variable domain reads EAGVAQSPRYKIIEKRQSVAFWCNPISGHATLYWYQQILGQGPKLLIQFQNNGVVDDSQLPKDRFSAERLKGVDSTLKIQPAKLEDSAVYLCASSSIRGPDTGELFFGEGSRLTVL.

This clonotype was detected ten times or more. V is TRBV24-1 and J is TRBJ2-3; D uncertain. Trimming removed 4 bases from V and 1 base from J, with 11 bases in between. The CDR3 totals 15 residues. Germline CDR1 reads KGHDR; CDR2 reads SFDVKD. The CDR3 DNA reads as TGTGCCACCAGTGACCCTAGTGAACGCACAGATACGCAGTATTTT. Translated, it gives CATSDPSERTDTQYF.

This clonotype was counted at least ten times. This chain uses TRBV19 with TRBJ2-6; D is possibly TRBD2 (6 bases). The germline V gene has CDR1 LNHDA and CDR2 SQIVND (reference sequence). CDR3 length equals 15 residues. With 6 bases removed from V and 0 bases from J, the gap between germline ends came to 9 bases. CDR3 protein: CASSRGGSGANVLTF. The CDR3 DNA reads as TGTGCCAGTAGCCGGGGAGGCTCTGGGGCCAACGTCCTGACTTTC. Looking up the rest from reference TRBV19 and TRBJ2-6 gives the full variable domain: DGGITQSPKYLFRKEGQNVTLSCEQNLNHDAMYWYRQDPGQGLRLIYYSQIVNDFQKGDIAEGYSVSREKKESFPLTVTSAQKNPTAFYLCASSRGGSGANVLTFGAGSRLTVL.

The sample holds many counts of this clonotype. This rearrangement joins TRBV4-2 to TRBJ2-7; a possible D gene is TRBD2 (6 bases). From germline, CDR1 is LGHNA and CDR2 YNFKEQ. With 0 bases removed from V and 6 bases from J, the gap between germline ends came to 12 bases. The CDR3 contains 14 residues. The CDR3 bases are TGTGCCAGCAGCCAAGAGGGCGGGACTGGCGAGCAGTACTTC. As protein: CASSQEGGTGEQYF.

This clonotype was found many times. This chain connects TRBV6-5 to TRBJ2-3; D gene ambiguous. Germline V lookup: CDR1 MNHEY, CDR2 SVGAGI. V was cut by 5 bases and J by 4 bases, with 4 bases left in between. This CDR3 is built from 11 residues. The CDR3 DNA reads as TGTGCCAGCAGTAGGGCAGATACGCAGTATTTT. It encodes CASSRADTQYF.

This clonotype was seen many times. V gene TRBV19 combines with J gene TRBJ1-1, with 7 bases that match TRBD1. Germline V gene data show CDR1 as LNHDA and CDR2 as SQIVND (reference sequence). V was pared by 9 bases and J by 5 bases, with 9 bases of the junction left unmatched. The CDR3 runs to 13 residues. The CDR3 loop is CASNRGEWTEAFF. The DNA of the CDR3 is TGTGCCAGCAACAGGGGTGAGTGGACTGAAGCTTTCTTT.

This clonotype was seen many times. The DNA of the CDR3 is TGCAGTGCTAGGGCCGGGACAGCCGTACGAACAGATACGCAGTATTTT. Translation: CSARAGTAVRTDTQYF. The chain recombines TRBV20-1 with TRBJ2-3; TRBD1 agrees at 7 bases. V shed 3 bases and J 3 bases; nucleotides not matched to a gene: 12. This CDR3 contains 16 residues. Germline V gene lookup returns CDR1 DFQATT and CDR2 SNEGSKA (reference sequence).

This clonotype was recorded at least ten times. This chain links TRBV18 with TRBJ2-1; TRBD1 might be the D (6 bases). The V end was cut by 5 bases, the J end by 10 bases, with 9 bases between. CDR3 length: 11 residues. CDR1 and CDR2 from the germline V gene are KGHSH and LQKENI. CDR3: CASSWGREQFF. CDR3 nucleotide sequence: TGTGCCAGCTCATGGGGGCGGGAGCAGTTCTTC.

This clonotype was recorded many times. This chain joins TRBV7-2 and TRBJ2-1, with 7 bases that match TRBD1. The CDR3 has 16 residues. CDR1 SGHTA and CDR2 FQGNSA come from the germline V gene. The V gene end was trimmed by 3 bases and the J gene end by 4 bases; junction bases not matched to a gene: 9. Written as DNA, the CDR3 is TGTGCCAGCAGCTTTAGGTGGGACAGAATTTACAATGAGCAGTTCTTC. Translated, it gives CASSFRWDRIYNEQFF.

This clonotype was seen many times. The chain recombines TRBV19 with TRBJ2-7; 7 bases match TRBD1. CDR1 is LNHDA, CDR2 SQIVND, per germline (reference sequence). The CDR3 loop spans 15 amino acids. The ends lost 5 bases at V and 3 bases at J; junction bases unmatched: 10. Written as DNA, the CDR3 is TGTGCCAGTAGTTTGGCTCGGGACAGAGGCTACGAGCAGTACTTC. Translation: CASSLARDRGYEQYF.

In its sample, this clonotype was seen many times. V is TRBV28 and J is TRBJ2-1, with 7 bases fitting TRBD1. The CDR3 has 16 residues. Germline V gives CDR1 MDHEN, CDR2 SYDVKM. With V trimmed by 6 bases and J by 4 bases, 12 bases remained unmatched. CDR3 sequence: CASSPEAGTAYNEQFF. CDR3 in DNA: TGTGCCAGCAGCCCAGAGGCCGGGACAGCATACAATGAGCAGTTCTTC. Together with reference TRBV28 and TRBJ2-1, the CDR3 gives the full variable domain: DVKVTQSSRYLVKRTGEKVFLECVQDMDHENMFWYRQDPGLGLRLIYFSYDVKMKEKGDIPEGYSVSREKKERFSLILESASTNQTSMYLCASSPEAGTAYNEQFFGPGTRLTVL.

This clonotype appeared many times. V usage is TRBV4-1 and J usage is TRBJ2-3; a possible D gene is TRBD1 (5 bases). CDR3 length: 15 amino acids. Trimming took off 1 base at V and 2 bases at J, with 10 bases between the two ends. The germline gives CDR1 MGHRA, CDR2 YSYEKL. The CDR3 bases are TGCGCCAGCAGCCAAGTACTGGGGCTCACAGATACGCAGTATTTT. It encodes CASSQVLGLTDTQYF.

The chain couples TRBV29-1 to TRBJ2-5; D may be TRBD1 or TRBD2 (6 bases each). V lost 3 bases and J 5 bases, leaving 13 bases between the germline ends. CDR1 SQVTM and CDR2 ANQGSEA come from the germline V gene. The CDR3 sequence is 13 residues long. The CDR3 reads CSVEWGAWETQYF. The CDR3 DNA sequence: TGCAGCGTTGAGTGGGGGGCATGGGAGACCCAGTACTTC. The variable domain in full, with the rest retrieved from reference TRBV29-1 and TRBJ2-5, is SAVISQKPSRDICQRGTSLTIQCQVDSQVTMMFWYRQQPGQSLTLIATANQGSEATYESGFVIDKFPISRPNLTFSTLTVSNMSPEDSSIYLCSVEWGAWETQYFGPGTRLLVL.

The genes are TRBV20-1 and TRBJ1-1; D is undetermined. The germline gives CDR1 DFQATT, CDR2 SNEGSKA (reference sequence). V was shortened by 6 bases and J by 1 base, with 18 bases between the two germline ends. The CDR3 sequence is 15 residues long. DNA for the CDR3: TGCAGTGCCCCATCGAGCATCTACCCGAACACTGAAGCTTTCTTT. This sequence encodes CSAPSSIYPNTEAFF.